This T cell receptor (beta chain) originates from a study of blood T cell repertoires in COVID-19. Across the study: Samples of COVID-19 (acute and convalescent) were obtained from the United States, Italy and Spain. The analysed material was cDNA or gDNA that came from T cells, B-cell-depleted T cells, or PBMCs.

Original data processing: It was from reference gene primer amplification that nucleated cell counts were estimated. The repertoire was sequenced with immunoSEQ multiplex PCR; TCRdb's copy has only in-frame clones and lacks some. V, J and clone size were drawn from that table, and D and trimming were deduced from the DNA. The sample lists about 69,000 clones; roughly nine tenths were seen once. The CDR3 spans 12 residues. V was pared by 5 bases and J by 8 bases, with 9 bases between. Sequencing used peripheral blood. This TCR was recovered from a woman between 45 and 65 years old with active COVID-19. The gene calls are TRBV12-3 or TRBV12-4 and TRBJ2-2; a possible D gene is TRBD1 (6 bases). The chain's CDR3 is CASSVDRGELFF. The CDR3 bases are TGTGCCAGCAGTGTGGACAGAGGGGAGCTGTTTTTT.